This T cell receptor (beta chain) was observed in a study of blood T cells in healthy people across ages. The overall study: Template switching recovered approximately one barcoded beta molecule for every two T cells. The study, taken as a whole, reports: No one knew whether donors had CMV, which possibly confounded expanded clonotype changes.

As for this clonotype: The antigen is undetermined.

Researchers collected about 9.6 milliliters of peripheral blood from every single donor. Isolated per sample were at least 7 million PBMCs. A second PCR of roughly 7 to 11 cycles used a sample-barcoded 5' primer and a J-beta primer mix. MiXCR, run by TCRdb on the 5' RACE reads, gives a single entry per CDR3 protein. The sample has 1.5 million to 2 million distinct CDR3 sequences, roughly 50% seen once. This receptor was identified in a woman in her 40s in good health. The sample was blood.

The CDR3 is CASRDPGYSSLYGYTF. In DNA form, the CDR3 reads TGTGCCAGCAGGGATCCCGGGTACTCTTCTCTCTATGGCTACACCTTC. The chain uses TRBV2 and TRBJ1-2; D is unresolved. This CDR3 has 16 amino acids. The V gene lost 6 bases and the J gene lost 4 bases, with 21 bases spanning the gap. From germline, CDR1 is SNHLY and CDR2 FYNNEI.